This T cell receptor beta chain was sequenced for a study of blood T cell repertoires in COVID-19. The overall study: PBMCs, B-cell-depleted T cells, or T cells provided the cDNA or gDNA that made up the material.

In its sample, this clone was seen once. The V segment lost 1 base and the J segment 6 bases; nucleotides outside the gene matches: 2. The CDR3 is 15 amino acids. Germline V CDR1 and CDR2: SGHTA, FQGNSA. Libraries were prepared by immunoSEQ multiplex PCR; TCRdb keeps only in-frame clonotypes and omits some of them. The data show about 190,000 clones, with about 89% seen just once and about 7% held by the top ten. The source is a man between 40 and 49 years old with acute or convalescent COVID-19. The sample consisted of peripheral blood. V is TRBV7-2 and J is TRBJ2-1; 11 positions match TRBD1. CDR3 in amino acids: CASSLVGTGGNEQFF. DNA for the CDR3: TGTGCCAGCAGCTTAGTAGGGACAGGGGGCAATGAGCAGTTCTTC.